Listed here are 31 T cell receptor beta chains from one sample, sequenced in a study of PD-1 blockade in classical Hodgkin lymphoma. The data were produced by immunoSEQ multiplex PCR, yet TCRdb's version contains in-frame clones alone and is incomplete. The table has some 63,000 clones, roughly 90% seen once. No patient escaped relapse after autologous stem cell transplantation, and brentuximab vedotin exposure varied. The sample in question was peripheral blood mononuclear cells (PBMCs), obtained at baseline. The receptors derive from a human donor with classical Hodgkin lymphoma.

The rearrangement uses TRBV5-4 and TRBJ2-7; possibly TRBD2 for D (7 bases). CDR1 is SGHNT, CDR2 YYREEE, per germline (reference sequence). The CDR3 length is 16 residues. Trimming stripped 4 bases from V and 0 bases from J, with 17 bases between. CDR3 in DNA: TGTGCCAGCAGCCCCCTGGGGGCTAGCGGCTCCTACGAGCAGTACTTC. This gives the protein CASSPLGASGSYEQYF.

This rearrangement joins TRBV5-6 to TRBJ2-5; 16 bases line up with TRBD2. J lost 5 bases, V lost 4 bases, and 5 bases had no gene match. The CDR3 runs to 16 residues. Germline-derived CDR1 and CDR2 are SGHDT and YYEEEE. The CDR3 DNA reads TGTGCCAGCAGCCCCGGGACTAGCGGGAGGGCGGAGACCCAGTACTTC. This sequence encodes CASSPGTSGRAETQYF.

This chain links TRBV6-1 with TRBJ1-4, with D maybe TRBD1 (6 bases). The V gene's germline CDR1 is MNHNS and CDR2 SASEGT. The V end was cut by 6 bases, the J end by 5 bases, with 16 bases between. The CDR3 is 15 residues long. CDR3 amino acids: CASSPYRVSNEKLFF. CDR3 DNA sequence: TGTGCCAGCAGCCCCTACAGGGTATCAAATGAAAAACTGTTTTTT.

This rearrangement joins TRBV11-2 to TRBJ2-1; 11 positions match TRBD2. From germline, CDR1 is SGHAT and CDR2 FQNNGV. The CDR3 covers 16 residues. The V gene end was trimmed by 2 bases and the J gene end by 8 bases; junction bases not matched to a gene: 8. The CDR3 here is CASSLSSGGVIDEQFF. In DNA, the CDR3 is TGTGCCAGCAGCTTAAGTAGCGGGGGGGTTATAGATGAGCAGTTCTTC.

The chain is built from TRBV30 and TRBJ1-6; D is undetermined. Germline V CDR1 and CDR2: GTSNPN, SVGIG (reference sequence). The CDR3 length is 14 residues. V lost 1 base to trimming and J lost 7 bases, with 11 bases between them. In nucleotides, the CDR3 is TGTGCCTGGAGTGAGGAGACCGGAAATTCACCCCTCCACTTT. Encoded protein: CAWSEETGNSPLHF.

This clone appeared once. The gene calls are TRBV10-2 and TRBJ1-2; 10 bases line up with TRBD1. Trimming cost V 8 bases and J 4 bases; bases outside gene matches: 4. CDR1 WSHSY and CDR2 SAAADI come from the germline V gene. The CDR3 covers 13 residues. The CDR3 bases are TGCGCCAGCGGCAGGACAGGGGGCTATGGCTACACCTTC. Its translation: CASGRTGGYGYTF.

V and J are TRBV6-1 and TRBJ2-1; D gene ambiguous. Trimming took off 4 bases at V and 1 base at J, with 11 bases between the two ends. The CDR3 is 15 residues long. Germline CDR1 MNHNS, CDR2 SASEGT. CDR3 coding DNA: TGTGCCAGCAGTGGTGAAGTCTTATCCTACAATGAGCAGTTCTTC. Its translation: CASSGEVLSYNEQFF.

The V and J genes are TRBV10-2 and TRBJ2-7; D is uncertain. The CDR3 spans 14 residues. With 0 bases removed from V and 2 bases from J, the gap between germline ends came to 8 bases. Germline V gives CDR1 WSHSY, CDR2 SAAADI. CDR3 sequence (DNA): TGCGCCAGCAGTGAGTCGCGTAATGCCTACGAGCAGTACTTC. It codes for CASSESRNAYEQYF.

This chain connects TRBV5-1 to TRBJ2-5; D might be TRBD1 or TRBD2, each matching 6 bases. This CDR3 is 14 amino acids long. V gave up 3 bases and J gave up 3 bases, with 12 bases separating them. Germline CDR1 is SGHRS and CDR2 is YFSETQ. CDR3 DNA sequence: TGCGCCAGCAGCTGGACTACAGGGAAAGAGACCCAGTACTTC. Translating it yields CASSWTTGKETQYF. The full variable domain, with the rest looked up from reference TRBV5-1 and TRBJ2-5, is KAGVTQTPRYLIKTRGQQVTLSCSPISGHRSVSWYQQTPGQGLQFLFEYFSETQRNKGNFPGRFSGRQFSNSRSEMNVSTLELGDSALYLCASSWTTGKETQYFGPGTRLLVL.

The CDR3 region has the DNA TGTGCCAGCTCACCATGGTACCCGGGCACCGGGGAGCTGTTTTTT. It codes for CASSPWYPGTGELFF. The rearrangement links TRBV18 to TRBJ2-2, with D unresolved. This CDR3 is built from 15 residues. Trimming pared 2 bases from V and 4 bases from J, leaving 11 bases between. Germline lookup yields CDR1 KGHSH and CDR2 LQKENI. Full variable domain (rest looked up from reference TRBV18 and TRBJ2-2): NAGVMQNPRHLVRRRGQEARLRCSPMKGHSHVYWYRQLPEEGLKFMVYLQKENIIDESGMPKERFSAEFPKEGPSILRIQQVVRGDSAAYFCASSPWYPGTGELFFGEGSRLTVL.

The CDR3 region is CASSRGQGINQPQHF. CDR3 sequence (DNA): TGTGCCAGTAGTAGAGGACAGGGTATCAATCAGCCCCAGCATTTT. The V call is TRBV19, the J call TRBJ1-5; 8 nucleotides agree with TRBD1. Germline lookup yields CDR1 LNHDA and CDR2 SQIVND (reference sequence). V gave up 4 bases and J gave up 3 bases; unmatched junction bases: 5. The CDR3 consists of 15 residues.

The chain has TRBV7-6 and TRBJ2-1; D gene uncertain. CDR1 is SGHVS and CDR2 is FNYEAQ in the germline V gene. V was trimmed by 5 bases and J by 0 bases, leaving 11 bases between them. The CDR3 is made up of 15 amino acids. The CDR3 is CASSPDLSSYNEQFF. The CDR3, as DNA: TGTGCCAGCAGCCCAGACCTTAGCTCCTACAATGAGCAGTTCTTC. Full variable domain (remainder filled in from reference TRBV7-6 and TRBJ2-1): GAGVSQSPRYKVTKRGQDVALRCDPISGHVSLYWYRQALGQGPEFLTYFNYEAQQDKSGLPNDRFSAERPEGSISTLTIQRTEQRDSAMYRCASSPDLSSYNEQFFGPGTRLTVL.

The CDR3 bases are TGTGCCAGCAAAGCGGGGTTGGAGACCCAGTACTTC. It specifies CASKAGLETQYF. V and J are TRBV28 and TRBJ2-5; TRBD2 matches 7 bases. The CDR3 runs 12 residues. Germline CDR1 MDHEN, CDR2 SYDVKM. Trimming removed 7 bases from V and 5 bases from J; junction bases left unmatched: 4.

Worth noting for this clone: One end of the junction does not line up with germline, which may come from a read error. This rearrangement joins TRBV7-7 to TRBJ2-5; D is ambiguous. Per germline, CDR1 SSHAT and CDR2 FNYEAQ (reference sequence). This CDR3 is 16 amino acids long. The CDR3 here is CASSLVPLDPQETQYF. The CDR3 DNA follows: TGTGCTAGCAGCTTAGTCCCACTCGATCCCCAAGAGACCCAGTACTTC.

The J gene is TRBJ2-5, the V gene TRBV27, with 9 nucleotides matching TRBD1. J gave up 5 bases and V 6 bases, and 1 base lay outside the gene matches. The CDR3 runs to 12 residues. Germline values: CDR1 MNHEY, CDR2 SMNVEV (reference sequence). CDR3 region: CASSDRGETQYF. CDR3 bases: TGTGCCAGCAGCGACAGGGGGGAGACCCAGTACTTC.

In nucleotides, the CDR3 is TGTGCCAGCAGCCCGGGACCCGGAGGGCGCAATGAGCAGTTCTTC. It codes for CASSPGPGGRNEQFF. The chain carries TRBV7-9 and TRBJ2-1, with a possible D match to TRBD2 (6 bases). Between the trimmed V and J ends, which lost 5 bases and 6 bases, there was a span of 17 bases. Germline loops: CDR1 SEHNR, CDR2 FQNEAQ (reference sequence). The CDR3 spans 15 residues.

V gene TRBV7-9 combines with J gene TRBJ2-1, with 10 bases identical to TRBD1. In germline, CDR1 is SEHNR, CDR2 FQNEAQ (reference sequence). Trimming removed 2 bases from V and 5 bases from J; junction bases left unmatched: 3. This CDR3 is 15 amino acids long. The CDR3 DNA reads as TGTGCCAGCAGCTTAAGTGGGACAGGGGACAATGAGCAGTTCTTC. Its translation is CASSLSGTGDNEQFF.

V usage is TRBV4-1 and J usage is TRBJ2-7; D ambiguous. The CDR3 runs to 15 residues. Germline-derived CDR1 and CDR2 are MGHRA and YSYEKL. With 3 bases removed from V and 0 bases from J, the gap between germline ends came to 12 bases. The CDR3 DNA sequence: TGCGCCAGCAGCCACGAGTGGCACAGCTCCTACGAGCAGTACTTC. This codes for CASSHEWHSSYEQYF.

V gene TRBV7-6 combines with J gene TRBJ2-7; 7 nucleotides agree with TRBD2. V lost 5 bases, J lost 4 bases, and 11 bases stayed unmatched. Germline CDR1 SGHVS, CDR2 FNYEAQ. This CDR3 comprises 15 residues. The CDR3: CASSEHNGLVYEQYF. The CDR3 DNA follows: TGTGCCAGCAGCGAACACAACGGACTAGTTTACGAGCAGTACTTC.

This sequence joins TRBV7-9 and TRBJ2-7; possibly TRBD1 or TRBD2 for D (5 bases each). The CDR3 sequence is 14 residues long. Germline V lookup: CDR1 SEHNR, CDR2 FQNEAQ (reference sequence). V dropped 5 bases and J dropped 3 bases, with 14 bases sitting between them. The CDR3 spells CASSVWDGNYEQYF. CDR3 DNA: TGTGCCAGCAGCGTATGGGACGGGAACTACGAGCAGTACTTC.

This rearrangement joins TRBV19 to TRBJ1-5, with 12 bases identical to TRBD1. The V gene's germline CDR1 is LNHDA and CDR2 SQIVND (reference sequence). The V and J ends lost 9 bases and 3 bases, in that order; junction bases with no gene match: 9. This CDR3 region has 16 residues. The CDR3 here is CASQLGQGAFNQPQHF. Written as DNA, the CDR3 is TGTGCCAGCCAATTGGGACAGGGGGCCTTCAATCAGCCCCAGCATTTT.

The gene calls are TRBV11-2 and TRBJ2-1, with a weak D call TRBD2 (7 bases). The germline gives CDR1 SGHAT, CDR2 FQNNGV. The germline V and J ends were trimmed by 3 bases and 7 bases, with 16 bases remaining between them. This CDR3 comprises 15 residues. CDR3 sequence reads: CASSLTGGGLNEQFF. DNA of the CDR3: TGTGCCAGCAGCTTGACGGGGGGCGGATTGAATGAGCAGTTCTTC. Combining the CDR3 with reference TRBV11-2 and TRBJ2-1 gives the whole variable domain EAGVAQSPRYKIIEKRQSVAFWCNPISGHATLYWYQQILGQGPKLLIQFQNNGVVDDSQLPKDRFSAERLKGVDSTLKIQPAKLEDSAVYLCASSLTGGGLNEQFFGPGTRLTVL.

This CDR3 is CASRTHTGIRVDGYTF. CDR3 in DNA: TGTGCCAGCCGCACCCACACAGGGATTAGGGTCGATGGCTACACCTTC. This chain joins TRBV2 and TRBJ1-2; TRBD1 is a possible D gene (6 bases). Trimming pared 8 bases from V and 6 bases from J, leaving 25 bases between. The germline gives CDR1 SNHLY, CDR2 FYNNEI. CDR3 length equals 16 residues.

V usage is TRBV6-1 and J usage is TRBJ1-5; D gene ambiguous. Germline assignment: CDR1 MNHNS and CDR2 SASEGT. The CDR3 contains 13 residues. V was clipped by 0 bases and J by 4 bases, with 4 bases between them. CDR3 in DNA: TGTGCCAGCAGTGAAGCGGAGAATCAGCCCCAGCATTTT. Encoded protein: CASSEAENQPQHF.

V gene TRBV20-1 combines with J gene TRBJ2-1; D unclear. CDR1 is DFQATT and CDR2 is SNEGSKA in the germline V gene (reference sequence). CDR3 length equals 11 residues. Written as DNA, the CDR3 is TGCAGAGCACAATTCTACAATGAGCAGTTCTTC. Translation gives CRAQFYNEQFF.

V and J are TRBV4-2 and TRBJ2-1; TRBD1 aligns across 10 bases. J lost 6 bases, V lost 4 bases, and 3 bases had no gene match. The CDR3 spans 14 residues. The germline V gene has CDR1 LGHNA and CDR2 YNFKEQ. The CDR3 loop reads CASSPGTGVNEQFF. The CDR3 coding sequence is TGTGCCAGCAGCCCTGGGACAGGGGTCAATGAGCAGTTCTTC.

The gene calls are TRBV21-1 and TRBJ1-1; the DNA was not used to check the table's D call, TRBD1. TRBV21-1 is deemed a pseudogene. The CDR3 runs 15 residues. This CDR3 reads CASSNRDRGPNEAFF. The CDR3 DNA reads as TGTGCCAGCAGCAATCGGGACAGGGGGCCGAATGAAGCTTTCTTT.

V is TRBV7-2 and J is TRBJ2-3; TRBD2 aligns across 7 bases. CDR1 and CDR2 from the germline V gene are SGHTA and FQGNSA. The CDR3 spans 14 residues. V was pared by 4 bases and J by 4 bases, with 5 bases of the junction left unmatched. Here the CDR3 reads CASSSGLGSDTQYF. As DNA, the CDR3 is TGTGCCAGCAGCTCAGGACTAGGATCAGATACGCAGTATTTT.

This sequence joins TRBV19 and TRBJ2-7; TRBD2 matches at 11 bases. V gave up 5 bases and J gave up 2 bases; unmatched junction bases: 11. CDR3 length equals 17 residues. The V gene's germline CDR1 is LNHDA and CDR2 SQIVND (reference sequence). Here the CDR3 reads CASSRASGGSGTYEQYF. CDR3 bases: TGTGCCAGTAGTCGGGCTAGCGGGGGGTCCGGTACCTACGAGCAGTACTTC.

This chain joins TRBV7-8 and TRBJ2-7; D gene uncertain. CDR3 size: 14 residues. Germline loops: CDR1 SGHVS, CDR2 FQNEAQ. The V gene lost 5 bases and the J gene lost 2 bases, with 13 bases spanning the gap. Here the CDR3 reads CASSRTGWAYEQYF. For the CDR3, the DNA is TGTGCCAGCAGCCGCACTGGGTGGGCCTACGAGCAGTACTTC.

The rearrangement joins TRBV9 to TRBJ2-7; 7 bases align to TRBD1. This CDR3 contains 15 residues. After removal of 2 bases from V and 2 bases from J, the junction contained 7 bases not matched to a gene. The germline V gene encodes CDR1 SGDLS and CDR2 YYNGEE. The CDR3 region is CASSVSWDSTYEQYF. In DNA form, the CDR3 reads TGTGCCAGCAGCGTGTCCTGGGACAGCACCTACGAGCAGTACTTC.